The text below deals with one TCR beta chain. The data were obtained in a study of blood T cell repertoires in COVID-19. Study-wide background: T cells, B-cell-depleted T cells, or PBMCs provided the cDNA or gDNA that served as material.

The ends lost 7 bases at V and 1 base at J; junction bases unmatched: 7. Germline V gene sequence: CDR1 MDHEN, CDR2 SYDVKM. The CDR3 runs to 14 residues. In the study's own analysis: Reference gene primers were amplified, and this amplification served to estimate nucleated cell counts. Repertoires were generated with immunoSEQ multiplex PCR, while TCRdb's copy carries only in-frame clones and drops some. The V and J calls and clone size were taken over from that table, and D and trimming were inferred from the DNA. The sample holds around 280,000 clones, about 90% seen once. The clonotype originates from a woman in her 30s who had recovered from COVID-19. The V gene is TRBV28, the J gene TRBJ2-7; 7 nucleotides align to TRBD1. Source material: peripheral blood. CDR3 sequence: CASIPQGKSYEQYF. The CDR3, as DNA: TGTGCCAGCATCCCACAGGGGAAATCCTACGAGCAGTACTTC.